This TCR beta chain was sequenced during a study of neurological immune-mediated disorders. Notes on the study in general: CDR3 amino acid sequences found in expanded clones were never shared across subjects, suggesting private repertoires in all groups.

Time point meaning: longitudinal time-point 3. Individuals who volunteered at a blood bank located in Maryland, USA, made up the group of healthy controls. To note about this clonotype: The target antigen is unknown.

The team produced cDNA through 5'RACE using 10-nucleotide random UMIs. A single record per CDR3 protein comes from TCRdb applying MiXCR to the 5' RACE reads. The data show 45,000 to 65,000 distinct CDR3 sequences, roughly 8.4% seen once. Between the trimmed V and J ends, which lost 6 bases and 5 bases, there was a span of 11 bases. This CDR3 has 14 amino acids. The rearrangement joins TRBV12-3 or TRBV12-4 to TRBJ1-6, with D unclear. Source material: PBMCs. This clonotype originated in a woman aged 40-49 years in good health. The CDR3 region is CASSQDGDNSPLHF. The CDR3 nucleotides read TGTGCCAGCAGCCAGGACGGGGATAATTCACCCCTCCACTTT.